The present T cell receptor beta chain was sequenced within a study of T cells in Graves' hyperthyroidism and ophthalmopathy (dated by TCRdb to between 2019 and 2020). Context from the whole study: Peripheral blood was sampled at the time of initial diagnosis, prior to any treatment. The roughly 100 discovery patients were randomly divided into training and test sets at a 7:3 ratio. In more than 5 Graves' hyperthyroidism patients, the study also compared T-cell repertoires from thyroid tissue with T-cell repertoires from blood. To identify TCR V-J signatures that set the groups apart, the researchers used a discovery cohort of 100 patients, made up of about 44 with Graves' ophthalmopathy and 57 with stable Graves' hyperthyroidism. Prospective prediction of ophthalmopathy was tested in an independent validation cohort consisting of fewer than 20 hyperthyroidism patients and 15 to 17 patients who later progressed to ophthalmopathy. After blood sampling, hyperthyroidism patients were treated with methimazole at a starting dose of 30 mg daily, and ophthalmopathy patients were treated with high-dose intravenous methylprednisolone. The paper describes TCR Vbeta CDR3 sequencing of 140 or so peripheral blood samples, made up of 40 to 45 ophthalmopathy patients, 70 to 75 hyperthyroidism patients and roughly 17 progressor patients. General conclusions and limits of the study: Sample size was not statistically predetermined, and blinding of investigators to group allocation was not performed. In validation, the model predicted progression to ophthalmopathy with roughly 66% sensitivity and 72.22% specificity, a median of around 6.6 months before onset. Ophthalmopathy was separated from stable hyperthyroidism by a 13 V-J signature model, with 87.88% sensitivity and roughly 81% specificity obtained in cross-validation and 80%/75% obtained in testing. Blood samples also contained most of the expanded thyroid clonotypes (frequency above 0.001), which suggests that blood repertoires may reflect thyroid immune responses.

This clonotype occurred many times. This clone's antigen is unknown. Within one base of it there is no much larger clone, and no base qualities were kept. In the ophthalmopathy patients, disease was moderately to severely active, with a Clinical Activity Score of 3 or more, a NOSPECS grade of 4 or more, and a duration of less than 3 months. Exclusion was applied to patients with uncontrolled infections, other autoimmune diseases, pregnancy or lactation. Diagnoses were established on the basis of clinical symptoms, serum thyroxine and TRAb, thyroid ultrasound, and orbital computed tomography. PBMCs were separated from approximately 10 ml of fresh peripheral blood using Ficoll-Paque density gradient centrifugation. Trizol reagent was used to extract total RNA, and RNA quality was then checked on an Agilent 2100 Bioanalyzer. The TCR beta CDR3 regions were amplified from the RNA transcripts. The first round of RT-PCR for the TCR CDR3 was performed with the HTBI primer set and the Qiagen OneStep RT-PCR kit. A second multiplex PCR round built the libraries, followed by size selection and purification. Paired-end sequencing of the libraries was performed with 100 bp reads on an Illumina HiSeq2000. The study's own analysis went as follows. SOAPnuke was used to process the raw data, throwing out any read that contained adapters or uncalled bases, had a mean Phred below 15, or lacked an exact constant-primer or identifier match. COPE v1.2.5 was used to merge the high-quality paired reads, and each unique nucleotide sequence was defined as a clonotype. Clonotypes were aligned to IMGT TRBV, TRBD and TRBJ reference segments using MiTCR v1.1. The analysis was restricted to V-J combinations with a frequency above 0.0001, which together covered 99.2% of the repertoires. A TCS score was defined as the ratio between F50 (clonal expansion) and ExV (chaos), using BLOSUM62-based TCRdist between CDR3 peptides within each V-J. Welch's t-statistics and random forest reduced 500 to 550 V-J features to about 12, which were used in a naive Bayes classifier (R e1071). The raw public data were reprocessed by TCRdb itself: fastp quality trimming at Q25, MiXCR clonotype calling, in-frame beta chains only. Rows matching on CDR3 protein sequence are summarized as one entry with the most common DNA and genes. These V and J calls originate from TCRdb's pipeline instead of the authors' own analysis. This sample holds 200,000 to 250,000 distinct CDR3 sequences; approximately 16% were observed only once. Around 30% of the sample belongs to the ten largest clones.

The germline V gene yields SGHNT for CDR1 and YENEEA for CDR2. V loses 5 bases, J loses 3 bases, and the germline ends lie 18 bases apart. Taken from cysteine to phenylalanine, the CDR3 has 16 residues. Kept here is only the CDR3 DNA, which spans 48 bases and is read in frame from base 1. The receptor chain draws on TRBV11-3 and TRBJ2-3; the D segment could be TRBD2, given 6 matching bases. Sequenced sample: blood. This TCR derives from a woman between 18 and 30 years old with Graves' ophthalmopathy. The CDR3 protein is CASSPQLGGETDTQYF. The nucleotides read TGTGCCAGCAGCCCCCAGCTAGGCGGGGAGACAGATACGCAGTATTTT.